This T cell receptor beta chain is from a study of blood T cell repertoires in COVID-19. Only in-frame clones appear in the TCRdb table, and some are missing; sequencing was by immunoSEQ multiplex PCR. The sample contains about 280,000 clones, 85% of which appear only once. V was cut by 3 bases and J by 5 bases, with 10 bases left in between. The CDR3 runs 13 residues. CDR1 and CDR2 (germline): LGHNA, YSLEER. Sequencing input: peripheral blood. The sequence was obtained from a man aged 50-59 years with active or convalescent COVID-19. The chain links TRBV4-3 to TRBJ1-1; D may be TRBD1 (6 bases). The CDR3 sequence: CASSQSRGTEAFF. The CDR3 DNA sequence: TGCGCCAGCAGCCAGAGCAGGGGTACTGAAGCTTTCTTT.